This T cell receptor (beta chain) came from a study of naive and memory T cell subsets. Findings and limits, study-wide: From naive to CM, EM and EMRA, diversity decreased and Gini increased.

There are a few counts of this clonotype. Its antigen is not identified. CD45RA-CD27- cells were effector memory; CD45RA+CD27- cells were EMRA. The beta constant-region primer was an equimolar mix of two oligonucleotides covering TRBC1 and TRBC2. Nested alpha and beta constant-region primers with the SP2 primer drove four PCR rounds on ligated cDNA. In TCRdb, the UMI-ligation and nested PCR reads were re-called with MiXCR into one record per CDR3 protein. This sample has 6,000 to 8,000 distinct CDR3 sequences, with less than 35% found just once. CDR1 MDHEN and CDR2 SYDVKM come from the germline V gene. Trimming shortened V by 3 bases and J by 4 bases, and 7 bases separated the two germline ends. The CDR3 is made up of 12 amino acids.

The chain links TRBV28 to TRBJ2-7; no firm D call. Input material: CD8+ TEMRA cells from blood. Subset indicated: effector memory re-expressing CD45RA, CD45RA+ CD27-. The receptor's source is a human donor in good health. CDR3 DNA sequence: TGTGCCAGCAGTTTGCGAGAATACGAGCAGTACTTC. Its translation is CASSLREYEQYF.